The rows below give T cell receptor beta chains drawn from one sample of a study of blood T cell repertoires in COVID-19. Assay: immunoSEQ multiplex PCR; the TCRdb copy retains only in-frame clones and omits some. Of about 41,000 clones in the sample, 70% to 85% were seen once. The specimen sequenced was peripheral blood. These receptors were collected from a woman aged 55-70 years with acute or convalescent COVID-19. The CDR3 runs from the conserved cysteine through the conserved F or W. D genes are given only for firm matches. Size is omitted from some rows. Given values are once, few, many or a class for expanded clones.

abundance	v_gene	j_gene	d_gene	len	CDR3aa	CDR3nt
.	TRBV24-1	TRBJ1-3	.	13	CATSDLRGNTIYF	TGTGCCACCAGTGATTTGCGGGGAAACACCATATATTTT
.	TRBV6-5	TRBJ1-1	.	13	CASSSGRTDEAFF	TGTGCCAGCAGTTCGGGTCGGACAGATGAAGCTTTCTTT
.	TRBV28	TRBJ2-2	TRBD1	16	CASSPQGAWNTGELFF	TGTGCCAGCAGTCCTCAGGGGGCGTGGAACACCGGGGAGCTGTTTTTT
once	TRBV7-7	TRBJ2-2	.	13	CASSPSNTGELFF	TGTGCTAGCAGCCCTAGCAACACCGGGGAGCTGTTTTTT
once	TRBV6-5	TRBJ1-5	.	12	CVTGYSNQPQHF	TGTGTCACGGGGTATAGCAATCAGCCCCAGCATTTT
.	TRBV3-1/TRBV3-2	TRBJ1-1	.	13	CASSLRRRAEAFF	TGTGCCAGCAGCCTTCGCCGGCGGGCTGAAGCTTTCTTT
.	TRBV5-8	TRBJ1-5	.	17	CASIPDLGSRNNQPQHF	TGTGCCAGCATCCCCGATCTTGGGAGCAGGAATAATCAGCCCCAGCATTTT
few	TRBV9	TRBJ2-1	.	18	CASSVISGGRGSYNEQFF	TGTGCCAGCAGCGTAATCTCCGGGGGTCGCGGTTCCTACAATGAGCAGTTCTTC
.	TRBV6-5	TRBJ2-5	TRBD2	13	CASRETSLETQYF	TGTGCCAGCAGGGAGACTAGCCTTGAGACCCAGTACTTC
.	TRBV11-2	TRBJ1-5	TRBD1	14	CASSRQGYNQPQHF	TGTGCCAGCAGCCGACAGGGATACAATCAGCCCCAGCATTTT
.	TRBV10-3	TRBJ1-2	.	16	CAISESWGGANYGYTF	TGTGCCATCAGTGAGTCGTGGGGGGGAGCTAACTATGGCTACACCTTC
.	TRBV5-1	TRBJ2-1	TRBD1	15	CASSPGTGTYNEQFF	TGCGCCAGCAGCCCAGGGACAGGGACCTACAATGAGCAGTTCTTC
.	TRBV29-1	TRBJ1-1	.	14	CSVGWTVTSDEAFF	TGCAGCGTTGGTTGGACAGTGACTTCAGATGAAGCTTTCTTT
.	TRBV3-1/TRBV3-2	TRBJ1-1	.	15	CASSQDSPVWSEAFF	TGTGCCAGCAGCCAAGATTCGCCGGTTTGGAGTGAAGCTTTCTTT
.	TRBV5-1	TRBJ2-3	TRBD2	16	CASSAGTSGRTDTQYF	TGCGCCAGCAGCGCCGGGACTAGCGGCCGCACAGATACGCAGTATTTT
.	TRBV7-9	TRBJ1-4	.	12	CASSFLPEKLFF	TGTGCCAGCAGCTTCCTACCTGAAAAACTGTTTTTT
.	TRBV7-9	TRBJ2-5	TRBD2	16	CASSPRGGGYQETQYF	TGTGCCAGCAGCCCGCGGGGGGGAGGGTACCAAGAGACCCAGTACTTC
.	TRBV6-1	TRBJ2-7	.	16	CASSDRRLTLSYEQYF	TGTGCCAGCAGTGATAGGAGGCTTACCCTTTCCTACGAGCAGTACTTC
few	TRBV6-6	TRBJ1-6	.	14	CASSYAERGSPLHF	TGTGCCAGCAGTTACGCGGAAAGGGGTTCACCCCTCCACTTT
.	TRBV7-3	TRBJ1-1	TRBD1	12	CASSLWGQKMIF	TGTGCCAGCAGCTTATGGGGACAGAAGATGATCTTT
.	TRBV6-5	TRBJ2-7	.	13	CASSIRLQYEQYF	TGTGCCAGCTCGATTAGACTACAGTACGAGCAGTACTTC
.	TRBV3-1/TRBV3-2	TRBJ2-3	.	18	CASSQERIQGLRTDTQYF	TGTGCCAGCAGCCAAGAAAGGATTCAGGGGTTGAGGACAGATACGCAGTATTTT
.	TRBV27	TRBJ2-1	TRBD2	15	CASSSLAGSYNEQFF	TGTGCCAGCAGTTCTTTAGCGGGGTCTTACAATGAGCAGTTCTTC
.	TRBV28	TRBJ2-2	TRBD1	20	CASSPRSSGALDRGSGELFF	TGTGCCAGCAGTCCCCGCTCATCCGGAGCTCTCGACAGGGGCTCCGGGGAGCTGTTTTTT
.	TRBV2	TRBJ2-1	TRBD2	16	CASSEWASGNYNEQFF	TGTGCCAGCAGTGAATGGGCTAGCGGGAACTACAATGAGCAGTTCTTC
.	TRBV27	TRBJ2-5	.	14	CASSLVAGSGTQYF	TGTGCCAGCAGTTTAGTCGCCGGGTCCGGGACCCAGTACTTC
.	TRBV20-1	TRBJ1-2	.	11	CSANGPYGYTF	TGCAGTGCTAACGGTCCGTATGGCTACACCTTC
.	TRBV2	TRBJ2-5	.	15	CASSDRNSLQETQYF	TGTGCCAGCAGTGATAGAAATAGTTTACAAGAGACCCAGTACTTC
once	TRBV7-3	TRBJ2-3	.	14	CASSLAPGIDTQYF	TGTGCCAGCAGCCTAGCCCCGGGGATAGATACGCAGTATTTT
.	TRBV19	TRBJ2-3	TRBD2	16	CASSRRLAGGSDTQYF	TGTGCCAGTAGCCGTCGACTAGCGGGAGGGTCAGATACGCAGTATTTT
.	TRBV3-1/TRBV3-2	TRBJ1-2	.	13	CASSPRANDGYTF	TGTGCCAGCAGCCCCAGGGCAAATGATGGCTACACCTTC
.	TRBV7-3	TRBJ2-2	.	16	CASSPRPQGTAGELFF	TGTGCCAGCAGCCCCAGGCCCCAGGGGACCGCCGGGGAGCTGTTTTTT
.	TRBV4-1	TRBJ1-2	.	14	CASSQEYRNYGYTF	TGCGCCAGCAGCCAAGAGTACAGGAACTATGGCTACACCTTC
.	TRBV18	TRBJ1-2	.	15	CASSPPPKTGYGYTF	TGTGCCAGCTCACCACCCCCAAAGACAGGCTATGGCTACACCTTC
.	TRBV5-5	TRBJ1-1	.	13	CASSLVAYTEAFF	TGTGCCAGCAGCTTGGTCGCGTACACTGAAGCTTTCTTT
.	TRBV6-5	TRBJ1-2	.	15	CASGERARKVFGYTF	TGTGCCAGCGGGGAGAGGGCCCGGAAGGTATTTGGCTACACCTTC
.	TRBV19	TRBJ2-7	.	14	CASSGRRSSYEQYF	TGTGCCAGTAGCGGACGGAGGAGCTCCTACGAGCAGTACTTC
.	TRBV19	TRBJ2-1	TRBD1	16	CASSTHRDRVSGEQFF	TGTGCCAGTAGTACCCACCGGGACAGGGTTTCAGGTGAGCAGTTCTTC
.	TRBV30	TRBJ2-2	.	13	CAWSSRGPGELFF	TGTGCCTGGAGTTCCCGGGGTCCCGGGGAGCTGTTTTTT
once	TRBV30	TRBJ2-1	TRBD2	14	CAWSVSGTYNEQFF	TGTGCCTGGAGTGTCAGCGGGACGTACAATGAGCAGTTCTTC
.	TRBV4-2	TRBJ2-1	.	14	CASSQDRSYNEQFF	TGTGCCAGCAGCCAAGATCGCTCCTACAATGAGCAGTTCTTC
.	TRBV9	TRBJ2-3	TRBD2	17	CASSVGNSGNPTDTQYF	TGTGCCAGCAGCGTAGGGAATAGCGGGAACCCCACAGATACGCAGTATTTT
.	TRBV5-6	TRBJ2-7	TRBD2	18	CASSLNLRLAGGDYEQYF	TGTGCCAGCAGCTTGAACCTACGACTAGCGGGAGGGGACTACGAGCAGTACTTC